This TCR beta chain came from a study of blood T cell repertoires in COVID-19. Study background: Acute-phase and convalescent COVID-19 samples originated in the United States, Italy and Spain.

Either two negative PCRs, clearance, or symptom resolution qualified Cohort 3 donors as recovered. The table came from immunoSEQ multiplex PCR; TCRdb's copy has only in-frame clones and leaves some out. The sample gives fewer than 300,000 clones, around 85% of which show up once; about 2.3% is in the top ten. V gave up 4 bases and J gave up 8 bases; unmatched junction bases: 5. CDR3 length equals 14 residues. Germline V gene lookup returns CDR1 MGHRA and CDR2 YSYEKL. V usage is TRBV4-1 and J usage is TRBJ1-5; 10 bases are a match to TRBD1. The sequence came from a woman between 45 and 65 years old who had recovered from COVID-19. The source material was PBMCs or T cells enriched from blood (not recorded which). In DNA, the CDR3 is TGCGCCAGCAGCCCAGGACAGGGGGGAAAGCCCCAGCATTTT. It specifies CASSPGQGGKPQHF.